The 23 T cell receptor beta chains below all came from one sample that was sequenced in a study of T cells in Graves' hyperthyroidism and ophthalmopathy. The CDR3 regions of TCR beta were amplified from RNA transcripts. When the TCR CDR3 underwent first-round RT-PCR, the HTBI primer set was used. One entry per CDR3 protein, called by TCRdb with MiXCR from the multiplex PCR reads. Among 500,000 to 700,000 distinct CDR3 sequences, over 15% were seen once, and the ten largest hold about 18%. The sequencing sample was made of blood. The source of these receptors is a young woman with Graves' hyperthyroidism.

The genes are TRBV28 and TRBJ2-5, with D unresolved. The CDR3 is made up of 11 amino acids. V was shortened by 1 base and J by 13 bases, with 10 bases between the two germline ends. Germline-derived CDR1 and CDR2 are MDHEN and SYDVKM. The CDR3 region has the DNA TGTGCCAGCAGTTTATTAGATCGGTGGTACTTC. Protein: CASSLLDRWYF.

The table lists this clonotype with many counts. This sequence joins TRBV5-1 and TRBJ2-7, with 9 bases that match TRBD1. The ends lost 0 bases at V and 6 bases at J; junction bases unmatched: 4. CDR1 is SGHRS and CDR2 is YFSETQ in the germline V gene. CDR3 length: 14 amino acids. CDR3 amino acids: CASSLGDRGIEQYF. In nucleotides, the CDR3 is TGCGCCAGCAGCTTGGGAGACAGGGGGATCGAGCAGTACTTC.

V is TRBV6-5 and J is TRBJ2-7; 7 bases are shared with TRBD2. Germline values: CDR1 MNHEY, CDR2 SVGAGI. V shed 2 bases and J 2 bases; nucleotides not matched to a gene: 6. This CDR3 has 15 residues. CDR3 sequence: CASSYSSGAPYEQYF. CDR3 nucleotides: TGTGCCAGCAGTTACAGCAGCGGGGCTCCCTACGAGCAGTACTTC.

To note about this clonotype: A much larger clone lies a single base off, so this may be a read error. The CDR3 region is CSASDPPGTSGHNEQFF. The CDR3 region has the DNA TGCAGTGCTAGTGATCCCCCCGGGACTAGCGGTCACAATGAGCAGTTCTTC. V is TRBV20-1 and J is TRBJ2-1, with 11 bases identical to TRBD2. From germline, CDR1 is DFQATT and CDR2 SNEGSKA (reference sequence). J gave up 5 bases and V 3 bases, and 12 bases lay outside the gene matches. The CDR3 covers 17 residues.

This clonotype occurred many times. The CDR3 spells CASSTRKAGGYNEQFF. The CDR3, as DNA: TGTGCCAGCAGTACCAGAAAAGCGGGAGGCTACAATGAGCAGTTCTTC. V and J are TRBV28 and TRBJ2-1, with 9 positions matching TRBD2. J lost 3 bases, V lost 5 bases, and 8 bases had no gene match. There are 16 residues in the CDR3. The V gene's germline CDR1 is MDHEN and CDR2 SYDVKM.

In this sample, this clonotype turned up many times. This chain links TRBV6-1 with TRBJ2-4; no clear D. Germline V gene sequence: CDR1 MNHNS, CDR2 SASEGT. The CDR3 length is 14 residues. Deletions cut 3 bases from V and 0 bases from J, with 6 bases between. CDR3 in amino acids: CASSDLLAKNIQYF. The CDR3 bases are TGTGCCAGCAGTGACCTCTTAGCCAAAAACATTCAGTACTTC.

This clonotype was recorded a few times. This chain joins TRBV6-5 and TRBJ2-1; the D is unclear. The germline V and J ends were trimmed by 2 bases and 9 bases, with 11 bases remaining between them. Looked up from germline, CDR1 is MNHEY and CDR2 is SVGAGI. This CDR3 is 13 amino acids long. The CDR3 DNA follows: TGTGCCAGCAGTTACAGGCTAGATGTTGAGCAGTTCTTC. It is translated as CASSYRLDVEQFF.

This clonotype occurred many times. The gene calls are TRBV19 and TRBJ1-5; no clear D. The germline V and J ends were trimmed by 6 bases and 3 bases, with 9 bases remaining between them. The CDR3 sequence is 13 residues long. Looked up from germline, CDR1 is LNHDA and CDR2 is SQIVND (reference sequence). The DNA of the CDR3 is TGTGCCAGTAGCCTAGACGTCAATCAGCCCCAGCATTTT. Its translation: CASSLDVNQPQHF.

This clonotype was observed a few times. The chain uses TRBV4-3 and TRBJ2-7, with D perhaps being TRBD1 or TRBD2 (6 bases each). The V end lost 0 bases, the J end lost 7 bases, and 13 bases lay between the germline ends. In germline, CDR1 is LGHNA, CDR2 YSLEER. The length of the CDR3 is 14 residues. The CDR3: CASSQDPGAGEQYF. In DNA, the CDR3 is TGCGCCAGCAGCCAAGATCCGGGGGCGGGAGAGCAGTACTTC.

In this sample, this clonotype turned up a few times. The chain joins TRBV9 to TRBJ2-7; no clear D gene. CDR3 length: 13 amino acids. V shed 0 bases and J shed 2 bases, with 6 bases lying between them. CDR1 and CDR2 from the germline V gene are SGDLS and YYNGEE. The DNA for the CDR3 is TGTGCCAGCAGCGTAGGGGATACCTACGAGCAGTACTTC. This translates into CASSVGDTYEQYF.

This clonotype was seen many times. This chain uses TRBV12-3 or TRBV12-4 with TRBJ2-1; TRBD2 matches 15 bases. V was clipped by 7 bases and J by 7 bases; unmatched bases: 8. The CDR3 is 16 amino acids. This chain's CDR3 is CASIRTSGRARNEQFF. CDR3 coding DNA: TGTGCCAGCATCCGGACTAGCGGGAGGGCCAGGAATGAGCAGTTCTTC.

The gene calls are TRBV10-3 and TRBJ2-5, with TRBD2 matching over 11 bases. Trimming removed 4 bases from V and 7 bases from J; junction bases left unmatched: 8. This CDR3 has 15 residues. Germline lookup yields CDR1 ENHRY and CDR2 SYGVKD. CDR3 loop: CAISGLAGRRGTQYF. DNA of the CDR3: TGTGCCATCAGTGGACTAGCGGGGCGGCGCGGGACCCAGTACTTC.

This clonotype appeared a few times. The genes are TRBV19 and TRBJ1-3; D gene unclear. The germline V gene encodes CDR1 LNHDA and CDR2 SQIVND (reference sequence). Trimming shortened V by 1 base and J by 0 bases, and 10 bases separated the two germline ends. The CDR3 has 16 amino acids. CDR3 bases: TGTGCCAGTAGTATAGCCGCACTCAACTCTGGAAACACCATATATTTT. This gives the protein CASSIAALNSGNTIYF.

The rearrangement links TRBV4-3 to TRBJ2-2, with no clear D. V was cut by 0 bases and J by 6 bases, with 11 bases left in between. Germline CDR1 LGHNA, CDR2 YSLEER. The CDR3 extends over 15 amino acids. The CDR3 spells CASSQDHRDSGELFF. CDR3 in DNA: TGCGCCAGCAGCCAAGATCATAGGGATTCCGGGGAGCTGTTTTTT.

The rearrangement uses TRBV7-9 and TRBJ2-3; D gene uncertain. V was cut by 5 bases and J by 7 bases, with 16 bases left in between. Germline V gene sequence: CDR1 SEHNR, CDR2 FQNEAQ (reference sequence). The CDR3 length is 14 residues. The CDR3 nucleotides are TGTGCCAGCAGCCCCCAGGCGATCGTTTATACGCAGTATTTT. This gives the protein CASSPQAIVYTQYF. Supplemented by reference TRBV7-9 and TRBJ2-3, the full variable domain reads DTGVSQNPRHKITKRGQNVTFRCDPISEHNRLYWYRQTLGQGPEFLTYFQNEAQLEKSRLLSDRFSAERPKGSFSTLEIQRTEQGDSAMYLCASSPQAIVYTQYFGPGTRLTVL.

The J gene is TRBJ2-7, the V gene TRBV19; TRBD2 might be the D (6 bases). The V and J ends lost 4 bases and 3 bases respectively, with 13 bases between them. The CDR3 totals 14 residues. The germline CDR1 and CDR2 sequences are LNHDA and SQIVND (reference sequence). CDR3 nucleotides: TGTGCCAGTAGTACACTGGAGGGACGCTACGAGCAGTACTTC. Amino acids: CASSTLEGRYEQYF.

This clonotype was recorded a few times. The CDR3 loop reads CAWSVTGLEQYF. In DNA, the CDR3 is TGTGCCTGGAGTGTAACGGGGCTCGAGCAGTACTTC. The gene calls are TRBV30 and TRBJ2-7; tentatively, D is TRBD1 or TRBD2 (5 bases each). Deletions cut 0 bases from V and 6 bases from J, with 9 bases between. The germline gives CDR1 GTSNPN, CDR2 SVGIG (reference sequence). This CDR3 comprises 12 residues.

This clonotype appeared a few times. Since the CDR3 does not end with the conserved phenylalanine or tryptophan, this likely comes from a read error. The chain uses TRBV2 and TRBJ1-1, with a tentative D call TRBD1 (5 bases). This CDR3 comprises 14 residues. Trimming shortened V by 6 bases and J by 4 bases, and 15 bases separated the two germline ends. Germline V CDR1 and CDR2: SNHLY, FYNNEI. The CDR3 bases are TGTGCCAGCAGCTTCCAGGGCAGGACCACTGAAGCTTTCCTT. It translates to CASSFQGRTTEAFL.

A word on this clonotype: A much larger clone sits a single nucleotide away, making a read error possible. Given the absence of the conserved phenylalanine or tryptophan at the CDR3 end, a read error is likely. The chain has TRBV11-3 and TRBJ2-1, with D uncertain. Germline values: CDR1 SGHNT, CDR2 YENEEA. Trimming took off 3 bases at V and 6 bases at J, with 9 bases between the two ends. This CDR3 contains 13 residues. The CDR3 spells CASSFQVGNEQFS. In DNA form, the CDR3 reads TGTGCCAGCAGCTTCCAGGTGGGCAATGAGCAGTTCTCC.

This clonotype has at least ten counts. The rearrangement uses TRBV7-2 and TRBJ1-5; TRBD1 matches at 7 bases. CDR1 and CDR2 (germline): SGHTA, FQGNSA. V shed 4 bases, J shed 0 bases, and the junction held 9 bases outside the gene matches. The CDR3 is 17 residues long. This chain's CDR3 is CASSSLPGQHSNQPQHF. CDR3 in DNA: TGTGCCAGCAGCTCATTACCGGGACAGCATAGCAATCAGCCCCAGCATTTT.

At least ten counts were recorded for this clonotype. The chain combines TRBV20-1 with TRBJ2-1, with TRBD2 identical over 11 bases. The trim removed 3 bases at V and 8 bases at J, leaving 9 bases unmatched. The germline gives CDR1 DFQATT, CDR2 SNEGSKA (reference sequence). The CDR3 consists of 15 residues. The CDR3 reads CSARDLAGGLDEQFF. The CDR3 DNA is TGCAGTGCTAGGGACCTAGCGGGAGGTTTGGATGAGCAGTTCTTC.

This clonotype occurred a few times. This rearrangement joins TRBV7-9 to TRBJ1-2; 7 bases match TRBD1. The V gene's germline CDR1 is SEHNR and CDR2 FQNEAQ (reference sequence). V lost 3 bases, J lost 1 base, and 5 bases stayed unmatched. There are 15 residues in the CDR3. The CDR3 protein is CASSLGDSFNYGYTF. The CDR3 DNA follows: TGTGCCAGCAGCTTGGGGGACAGTTTTAACTATGGCTACACCTTC.

The chain is built from TRBV6-1 and TRBJ1-3; a weak D match, TRBD1 (5 bases). This CDR3 has 14 residues. The ends were cut back, 5 bases at V and 0 bases at J, with 8 bases in the middle. Germline CDR1 is MNHNS and CDR2 is SASEGT. CDR3 loop: CASSHGGSGNTIYF. CDR3 nucleotide sequence: TGTGCCAGCAGTCACGGGGGCTCTGGAAACACCATATATTTT.